A selection of T cell receptor beta chains follows, all from one sample in a study of siplizumab effects on memory and regulatory T cells. Here immunoSEQ multiplex PCR was the method, and the copy in TCRdb shows in-frame clones only, minus some. The repertoire holds 100,000 or so clones, 94% seen once, with around 0.6% in the top ten. The specimen sequenced was Tregs sorted from blood. The receptors shown here come from a human donor in good health. The CDR3 runs from the conserved cysteine through the conserved F or W. D genes are given only for firm matches. A row's size may be missing; if present it is once, few, many or a size class.

d_gene: .
v_gene: TRBV6-1
j_gene: TRBJ2-2
abundance: .
CDR3aa: CASSLTGSTGELFF
CDR3nt: TGTGCCAGCAGCCTAACAGGGAGCACCGGGGAGCTGTTTTTT

d_gene: .
v_gene: TRBV6-1
j_gene: TRBJ1-3
abundance: few
CDR3aa: CSANGPSGNTIYF
CDR3nt: TGTTCGGCGAACGGACCCTCTGGAAACACCATATATTTT

d_gene: .
v_gene: TRBV28
j_gene: TRBJ2-7
abundance: .
CDR3aa: CASSLGLGEQYF
CDR3nt: TGTGCCAGCAGCCTTGGACTCGGCGAGCAGTACTTC

d_gene: TRBD1
v_gene: TRBV7-9
j_gene: TRBJ1-4
abundance: .
CDR3aa: CASSLGAGTANEKLFF
CDR3nt: TGTGCCAGCAGCTTAGGCGCCGGGACAGCTAATGAGAAACTGTTTTTT

d_gene: TRBD1
v_gene: TRBV7-6
j_gene: TRBJ2-7
abundance: .
CDR3aa: CASSPHRDRAYEQYF
CDR3nt: TGTGCCAGCAGCCCTCACCGGGACAGGGCTTACGAGCAGTACTTC

d_gene: .
v_gene: TRBV5-6
j_gene: TRBJ2-1
abundance: .
CDR3aa: CASKDYNSYNEQFF
CDR3nt: TGTGCCAGCAAAGACTACAACTCCTACAATGAGCAGTTCTTC

d_gene: TRBD1
v_gene: TRBV7-8
j_gene: TRBJ1-1
abundance: .
CDR3aa: CASSWEQGVSEAFF
CDR3nt: TGTGCCAGCAGCTGGGAACAGGGGGTCTCTGAAGCTTTCTTT

d_gene: .
v_gene: TRBV28
j_gene: TRBJ1-2
abundance: once
CDR3aa: CASSRGDYGYTF
CDR3nt: TGTGCCAGTAGCAGGGGAGACTATGGCTACACCTTC

d_gene: .
v_gene: TRBV6-1
j_gene: TRBJ1-6
abundance: .
CDR3aa: CASSERSIQLPNSPLHF
CDR3nt: TGTGCCAGCAGTGAAAGAAGTATACAGTTACCTAATTCACCCCTCCACTTT

d_gene: TRBD2
v_gene: TRBV9
j_gene: TRBJ2-7
abundance: .
CDR3aa: CASSVASTSGVYEQYF
CDR3nt: TGTGCCAGCAGCGTAGCCTCGACTAGCGGGGTCTACGAGCAGTACTTC